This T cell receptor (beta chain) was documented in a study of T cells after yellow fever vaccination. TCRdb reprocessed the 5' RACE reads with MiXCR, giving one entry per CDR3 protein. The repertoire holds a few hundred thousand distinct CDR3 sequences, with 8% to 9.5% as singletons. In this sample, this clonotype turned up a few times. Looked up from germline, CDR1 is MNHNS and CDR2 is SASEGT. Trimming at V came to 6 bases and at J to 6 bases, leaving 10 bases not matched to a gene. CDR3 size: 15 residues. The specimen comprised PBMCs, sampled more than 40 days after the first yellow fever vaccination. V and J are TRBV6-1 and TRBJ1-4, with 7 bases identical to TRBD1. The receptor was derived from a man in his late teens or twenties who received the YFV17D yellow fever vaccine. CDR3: CASRQGRPKDEKLFF. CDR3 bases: TGTGCCAGCAGACAGGGGAGACCTAAGGATGAAAAACTGTTTTTT.